The TCR beta chain under discussion was sequenced for a study of blood T cells in healthy people across ages. Healthy Caucasians from Russia aged about 6 to 100 served as donors. Primed by a sample-barcoded 5' primer and a J-beta primer mix, a second PCR proceeded for roughly 6 to 12 cycles. One entry per CDR3 protein results from TCRdb running MiXCR on the 5' RACE reads. The top ten clones hold around 21% of a sample with over 950,000 distinct CDR3 sequences, just over 50% of them seen once. The sample taken for sequencing was blood. The receptor comes from a woman aged 55-75 years in good health.

The CDR3 sequence is CASSQPTSATYEQYF. The CDR3 region has the DNA TGTGCCAGCAGCCAGCCCACTAGCGCGACCTACGAGCAGTACTTC. The chain has TRBV3-1 and TRBJ2-7, with 7 bases fitting TRBD2. The V gene end was trimmed by 3 bases and the J gene end by 2 bases; junction bases not matched to a gene: 7. Germline values: CDR1 LGHDT, CDR2 YNNKEL (reference sequence). The CDR3 sequence is 15 residues long.